This entry features one TCR beta chain sequence. Amplification used 60 Vbeta primers and 13 Jbeta primers. Original handling: There were about 80 million unique TCR beta chains by a later count, and around 10 million of them were shared. The method was immunoSEQ multiplex PCR; TCRdb's version includes in-frame clones alone and lacks a portion of them. V and J calls and clone size follow that table, whereas D and trimming were derived from the DNA. Recorded for this sample: around 140,000 clones. V was cut by 3 bases and J by 1 base, with 12 bases left in between. The germline gives CDR1 LNHDA, CDR2 SQIVND (reference sequence). This CDR3 comprises 15 residues. The data are from a study of cytomegalovirus exposure and HLA in healthy donors. Healthy bone marrow donors formed the donor group.

The receptor was isolated from a young woman in good health and CMV-seronegative. This chain links TRBV19 with TRBJ1-1, with D possibly matching TRBD1 (6 bases). What was sequenced was PBMCs. The CDR3 here is CASSIGTQGNTEAFF. CDR3 in DNA: TGTGCCAGTAGTATCGGGACACAAGGGAACACTGAAGCTTTCTTT.